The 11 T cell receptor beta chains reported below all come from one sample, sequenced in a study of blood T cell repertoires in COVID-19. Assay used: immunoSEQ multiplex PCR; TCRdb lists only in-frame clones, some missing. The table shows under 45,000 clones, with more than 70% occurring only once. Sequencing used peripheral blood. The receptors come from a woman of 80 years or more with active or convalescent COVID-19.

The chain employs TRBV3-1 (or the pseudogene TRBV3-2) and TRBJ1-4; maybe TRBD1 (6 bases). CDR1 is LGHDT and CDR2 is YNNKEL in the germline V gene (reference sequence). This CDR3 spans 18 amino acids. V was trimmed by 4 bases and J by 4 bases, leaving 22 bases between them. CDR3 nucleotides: TGTGCCAGCAGCCGAACTTGGGGGGGGGCAAAGGGTAATGAAAAACTGTTTTTT. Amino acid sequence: CASSRTWGGAKGNEKLFF.

CDR3 in amino acids: CASRGQSNQPQHF. CDR3 coding DNA: TGTGCCAGCAGGGGACAGAGCAATCAGCCCCAGCATTTT. V and J are TRBV12-3 or TRBV12-4 and TRBJ1-5; 7 bases are a match to TRBD1. The CDR3 spans 13 residues. The trim removed 6 bases at V and 1 base at J, leaving 0 bases unmatched.

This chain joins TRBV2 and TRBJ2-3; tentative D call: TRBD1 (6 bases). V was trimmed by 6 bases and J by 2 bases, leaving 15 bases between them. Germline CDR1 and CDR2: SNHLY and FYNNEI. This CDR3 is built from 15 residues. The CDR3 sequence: CASSRGVASTDTQYF. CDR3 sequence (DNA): TGTGCCAGCAGCAGGGGAGTGGCCTCCACAGATACGCAGTATTTT.

In DNA, the CDR3 is TGTGCCAGCAGTTTTCAGGGGGCGCTTGGCTACACCTTC. The encoded protein is CASSFQGALGYTF. The gene calls are TRBV28 and TRBJ1-2, with 8 positions matching TRBD1. This CDR3 contains 13 residues. V was pared by 3 bases and J by 7 bases, with 4 bases of the junction left unmatched. The germline CDR1 and CDR2 sequences are MDHEN and SYDVKM.

The CDR3 loop is CASSVFLAGGGEQYF. The CDR3 bases are TGTGCCAGCAGTGTTTTCCTAGCGGGAGGAGGCGAGCAGTACTTC. The chain employs TRBV7-2 and TRBJ2-7; 11 bases line up with TRBD2. The germline gives CDR1 SGHTA, CDR2 FQGNSA. The CDR3 length is 15 residues. Trimming at V came to 6 bases and at J to 6 bases, leaving 10 bases not matched to a gene.

CDR3 amino acids: CATQKAPRSGNTIYF. For the CDR3, the DNA is TGTGCAACACAAAAAGCGCCCCGCTCTGGAAACACCATATATTTT. The genes are TRBV6-5 and TRBJ1-3; D is ambiguous. Germline CDR1 is MNHEY and CDR2 is SVGAGI. The CDR3 spans 15 residues.

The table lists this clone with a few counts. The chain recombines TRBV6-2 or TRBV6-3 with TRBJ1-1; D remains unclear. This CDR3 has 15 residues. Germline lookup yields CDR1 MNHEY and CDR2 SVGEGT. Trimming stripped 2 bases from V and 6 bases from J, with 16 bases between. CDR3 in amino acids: CASSYPKGSFSEAFF. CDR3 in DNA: TGTGCCAGCAGTTACCCGAAAGGGAGTTTTTCTGAAGCTTTCTTT.

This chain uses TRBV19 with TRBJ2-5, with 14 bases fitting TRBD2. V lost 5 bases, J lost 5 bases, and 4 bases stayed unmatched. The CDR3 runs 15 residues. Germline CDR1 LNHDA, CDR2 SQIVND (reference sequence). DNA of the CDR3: TGTGCCAGTAGTCAGGGACTAGCGGGAGTCGAGACCCAGTACTTC. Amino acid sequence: CASSQGLAGVETQYF.

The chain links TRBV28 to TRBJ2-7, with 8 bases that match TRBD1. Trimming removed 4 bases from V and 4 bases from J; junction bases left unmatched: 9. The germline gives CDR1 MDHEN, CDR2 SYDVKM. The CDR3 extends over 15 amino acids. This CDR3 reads CASSSSGTGLYEQYF. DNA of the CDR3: TGTGCCAGCAGTTCCTCCGGGACAGGTCTATACGAGCAGTACTTC.

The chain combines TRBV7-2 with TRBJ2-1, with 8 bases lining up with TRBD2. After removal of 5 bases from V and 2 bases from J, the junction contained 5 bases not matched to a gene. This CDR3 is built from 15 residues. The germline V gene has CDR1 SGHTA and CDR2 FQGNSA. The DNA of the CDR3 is TGTGCCAGCAGCCTGGAGACTAGCGCCTACAATGAGCAGTTCTTC. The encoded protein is CASSLETSAYNEQFF.

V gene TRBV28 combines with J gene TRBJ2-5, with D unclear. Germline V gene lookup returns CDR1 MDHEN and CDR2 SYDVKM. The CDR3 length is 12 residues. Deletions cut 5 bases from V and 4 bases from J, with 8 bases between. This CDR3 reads CASSRFGETQYF. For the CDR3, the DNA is TGTGCCAGCAGTCGTTTCGGAGAGACCCAGTACTTC.